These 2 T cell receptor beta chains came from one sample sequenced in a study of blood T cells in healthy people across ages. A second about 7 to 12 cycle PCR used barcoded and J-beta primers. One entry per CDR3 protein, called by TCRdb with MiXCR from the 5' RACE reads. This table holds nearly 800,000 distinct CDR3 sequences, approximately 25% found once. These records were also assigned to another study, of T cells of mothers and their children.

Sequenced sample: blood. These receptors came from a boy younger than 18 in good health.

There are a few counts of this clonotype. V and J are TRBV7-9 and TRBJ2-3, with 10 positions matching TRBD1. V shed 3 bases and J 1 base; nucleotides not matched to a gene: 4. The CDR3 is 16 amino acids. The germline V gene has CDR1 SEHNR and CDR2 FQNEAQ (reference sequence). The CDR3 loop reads CASSLTGTGGTDTQYF. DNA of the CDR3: TGTGCCAGCAGCTTGACCGGGACAGGGGGCACAGATACGCAGTATTTT.

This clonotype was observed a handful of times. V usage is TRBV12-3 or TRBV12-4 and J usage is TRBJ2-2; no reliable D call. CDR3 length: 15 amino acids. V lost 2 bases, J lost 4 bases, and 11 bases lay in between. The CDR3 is CASSLRESSTGELFF. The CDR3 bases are TGTGCCAGCAGTTTAAGAGAATCTTCCACCGGGGAGCTGTTTTTT.